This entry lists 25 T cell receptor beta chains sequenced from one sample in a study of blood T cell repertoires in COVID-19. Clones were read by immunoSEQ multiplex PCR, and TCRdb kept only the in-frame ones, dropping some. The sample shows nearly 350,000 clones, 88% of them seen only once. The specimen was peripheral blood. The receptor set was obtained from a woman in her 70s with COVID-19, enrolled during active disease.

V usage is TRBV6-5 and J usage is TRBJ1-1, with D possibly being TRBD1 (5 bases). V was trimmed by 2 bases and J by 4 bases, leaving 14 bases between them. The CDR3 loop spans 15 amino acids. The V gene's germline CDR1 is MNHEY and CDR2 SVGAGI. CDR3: CASSYIAGIGTEAFF. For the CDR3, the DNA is TGTGCCAGCAGTTACATAGCAGGGATCGGCACTGAAGCTTTCTTT.

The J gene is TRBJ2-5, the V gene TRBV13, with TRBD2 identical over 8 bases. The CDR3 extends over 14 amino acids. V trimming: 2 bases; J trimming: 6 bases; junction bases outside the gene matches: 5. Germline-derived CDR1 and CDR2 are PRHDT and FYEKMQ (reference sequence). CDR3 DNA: TGTGCCAGCAGCTTACCGACTAGCGTACAGACCCAGTACTTC. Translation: CASSLPTSVQTQYF.

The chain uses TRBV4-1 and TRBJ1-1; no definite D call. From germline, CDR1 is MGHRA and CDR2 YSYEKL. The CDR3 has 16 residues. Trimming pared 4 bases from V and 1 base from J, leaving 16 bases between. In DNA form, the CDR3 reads TGCGCCAGCAGCCGAGGACTTTTTTCTAAGAACACTGAAGCTTTCTTT. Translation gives CASSRGLFSKNTEAFF.

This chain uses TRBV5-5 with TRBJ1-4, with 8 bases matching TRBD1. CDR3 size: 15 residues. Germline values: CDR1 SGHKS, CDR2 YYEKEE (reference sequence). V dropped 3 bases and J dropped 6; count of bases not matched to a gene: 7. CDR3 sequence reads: CASSWTQGADEKLFF. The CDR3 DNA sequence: TGTGCCAGCAGCTGGACTCAGGGGGCGGATGAAAAACTGTTTTTT.

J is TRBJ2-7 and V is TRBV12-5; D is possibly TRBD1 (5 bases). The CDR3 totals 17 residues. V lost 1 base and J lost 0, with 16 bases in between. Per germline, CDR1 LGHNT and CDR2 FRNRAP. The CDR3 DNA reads TGTGCTAGTGGTTTGGAAATGCGACAGTACCTCTCCTACGAGCAGTACTTC. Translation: CASGLEMRQYLSYEQYF.

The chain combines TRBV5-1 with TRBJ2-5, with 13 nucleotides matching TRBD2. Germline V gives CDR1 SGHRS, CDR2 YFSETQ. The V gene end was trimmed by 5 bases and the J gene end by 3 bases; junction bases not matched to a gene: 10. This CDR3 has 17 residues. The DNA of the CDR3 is TGCGCCAGCAGTTTCGACCCACTAGCGGGGGGGGAAGAGACCCAGTACTTC. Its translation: CASSFDPLAGGEETQYF.

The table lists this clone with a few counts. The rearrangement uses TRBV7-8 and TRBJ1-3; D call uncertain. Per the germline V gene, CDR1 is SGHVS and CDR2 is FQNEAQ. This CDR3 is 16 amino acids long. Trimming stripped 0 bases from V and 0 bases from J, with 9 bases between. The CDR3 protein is CASSLANTNSGNTIYF. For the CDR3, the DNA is TGTGCCAGCAGCTTAGCTAACACCAACTCTGGAAACACCATATATTTT. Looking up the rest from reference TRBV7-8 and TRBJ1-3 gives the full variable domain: GAGVSQSPRYKVAKRGQDVALRCDPISGHVSLFWYQQALGQGPEFLTYFQNEAQLDKSGLPSDRFFAERPEGSVSTLKIQRTQQEDSAVYLCASSLANTNSGNTIYFGEGSWLTVV.

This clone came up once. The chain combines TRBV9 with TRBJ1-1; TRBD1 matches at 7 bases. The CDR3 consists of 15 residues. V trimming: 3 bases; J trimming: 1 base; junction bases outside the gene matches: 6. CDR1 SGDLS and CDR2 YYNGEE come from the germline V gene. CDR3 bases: TGTGCCAGCAGCGAGGGGGACAGCCGGAACACTGAAGCTTTCTTT. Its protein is CASSEGDSRNTEAFF.

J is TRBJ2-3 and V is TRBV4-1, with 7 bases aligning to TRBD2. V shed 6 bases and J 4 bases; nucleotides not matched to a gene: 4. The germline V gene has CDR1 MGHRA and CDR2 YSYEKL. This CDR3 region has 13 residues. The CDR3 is CASSLLAADTQYF. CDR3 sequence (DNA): TGCGCCAGCAGTTTGCTAGCGGCAGATACGCAGTATTTT.

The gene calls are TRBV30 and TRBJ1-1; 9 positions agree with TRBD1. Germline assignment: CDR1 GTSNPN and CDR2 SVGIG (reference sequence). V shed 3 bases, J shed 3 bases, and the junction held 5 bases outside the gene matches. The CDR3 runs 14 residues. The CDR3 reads CAWRGDRVDTEAFF. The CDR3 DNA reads TGTGCCTGGAGGGGGGACAGGGTGGACACTGAAGCTTTCTTT.

CDR3 bases: TGTGCCAGCAGTTTACGGGATGCAAGTTTATCACACGAGGAAAACACCATATATTTT. This sequence encodes CASSLRDASLSHEENTIYF. This chain uses TRBV27 with TRBJ1-3, with unresolved D. The length of the CDR3 is 19 residues. Germline CDR1 MNHEY, CDR2 SMNVEV (reference sequence). The V end lost 2 bases, the J end lost 6 bases, and 26 bases lay between the germline ends.

This CDR3 reads CASSPQNSNQPQHF. The CDR3 DNA reads TGTGCCAGCAGTCCCCAGAATAGCAATCAGCCCCAGCATTTT. This chain uses TRBV2 with TRBJ1-5; D not certain. This CDR3 is built from 14 residues. Germline-derived CDR1 and CDR2 are SNHLY and FYNNEI. Trimming cost V 5 bases and J 0 bases, with 8 bases left between them.

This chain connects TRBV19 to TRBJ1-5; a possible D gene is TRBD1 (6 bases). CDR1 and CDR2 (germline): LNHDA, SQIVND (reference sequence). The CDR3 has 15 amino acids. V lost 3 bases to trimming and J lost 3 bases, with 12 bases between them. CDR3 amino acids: CASSIGQGLNQPQHF. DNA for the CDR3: TGTGCCAGTAGTATTGGCCAGGGGCTCAATCAGCCCCAGCATTTT.

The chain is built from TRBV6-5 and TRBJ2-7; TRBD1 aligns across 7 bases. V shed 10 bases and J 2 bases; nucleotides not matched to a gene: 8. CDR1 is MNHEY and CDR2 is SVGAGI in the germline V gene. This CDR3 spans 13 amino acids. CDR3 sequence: CAIALGTAYEQYF. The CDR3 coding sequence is TGTGCCATCGCCCTAGGGACAGCCTACGAGCAGTACTTC.

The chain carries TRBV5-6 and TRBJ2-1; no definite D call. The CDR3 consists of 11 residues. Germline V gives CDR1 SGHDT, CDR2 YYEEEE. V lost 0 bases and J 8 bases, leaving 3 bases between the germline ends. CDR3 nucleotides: TGTGCCAGCAGCTTGGTAGATGAGCAGTTCTTC. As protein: CASSLVDEQFF.

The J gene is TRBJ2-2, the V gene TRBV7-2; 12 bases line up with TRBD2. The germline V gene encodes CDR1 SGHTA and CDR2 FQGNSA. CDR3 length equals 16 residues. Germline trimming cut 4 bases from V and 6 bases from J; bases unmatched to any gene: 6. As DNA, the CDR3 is TGTGCCAGCAGCTCCTCTAGCGGGGGGGCATCCGGGGAGCTGTTTTTT. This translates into CASSSSSGGASGELFF.

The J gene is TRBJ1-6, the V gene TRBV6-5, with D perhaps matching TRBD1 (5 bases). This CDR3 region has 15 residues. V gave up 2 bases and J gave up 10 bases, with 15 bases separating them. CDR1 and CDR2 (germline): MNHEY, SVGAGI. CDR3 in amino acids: CASSYGQGRGSPLHF. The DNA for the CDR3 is TGTGCCAGCAGTTACGGGCAGGGCCGGGGGTCACCCCTCCACTTT.

The CDR3 protein is CASSPDTNTEAFF. The CDR3 nucleotides are TGTGCCAGCTCGCCGGACACGAACACTGAAGCTTTCTTT. The chain combines TRBV18 with TRBJ1-1, with D possibly being TRBD1 (5 bases). The CDR3 length is 13 residues. Germline V gives CDR1 KGHSH, CDR2 LQKENI. Trimming shortened V by 6 bases and J by 1 base, and 9 bases separated the two germline ends.

The CDR3 protein is CASRDSYGYTF. For the CDR3, the DNA is TGTGCCAGCAGAGACAGCTATGGCTACACCTTC. The genes are TRBV3-1 (or the pseudogene TRBV3-2) and TRBJ1-2, with D perhaps matching TRBD1 (5 bases). The germline V and J ends were trimmed by 6 bases and 4 bases, with 6 bases remaining between them. The CDR3 runs to 11 residues. Germline V CDR1 and CDR2: LGHDT, YNNKEL (reference sequence).

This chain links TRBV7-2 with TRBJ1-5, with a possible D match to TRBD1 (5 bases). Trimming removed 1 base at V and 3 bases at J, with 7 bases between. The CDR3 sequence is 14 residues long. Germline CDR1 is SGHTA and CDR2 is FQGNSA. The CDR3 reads CASSLDRFNQPQHF. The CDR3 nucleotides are TGTGCCAGCAGCTTAGACAGGTTCAATCAGCCCCAGCATTTT.

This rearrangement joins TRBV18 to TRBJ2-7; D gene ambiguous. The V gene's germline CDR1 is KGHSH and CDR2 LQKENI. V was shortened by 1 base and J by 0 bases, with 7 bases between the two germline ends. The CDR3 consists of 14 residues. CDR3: CASSPLYSSYEQYF. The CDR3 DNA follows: TGTGCCAGCTCACCACTGTACAGCTCCTACGAGCAGTACTTC.

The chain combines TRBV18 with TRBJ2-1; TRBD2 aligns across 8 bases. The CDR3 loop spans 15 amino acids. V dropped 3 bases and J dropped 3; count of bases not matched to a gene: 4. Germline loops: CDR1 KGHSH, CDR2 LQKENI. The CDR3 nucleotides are TGTGCCAGCTCACCGGGGAGCGGGAGCTACAATGAGCAGTTCTTC. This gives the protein CASSPGSGSYNEQFF.

CDR3 in DNA: TGTGCCAGCTCACCACTATACAGTCCGATGGTTTTCTTTGCTGAAGCTTTCTTT. Translation gives CASSPLYSPMVFFAEAFF. This chain uses TRBV18 with TRBJ1-1, with unresolved D. V was trimmed by 1 base and J by 6 bases, leaving 24 bases between them. From germline, CDR1 is KGHSH and CDR2 LQKENI. The CDR3 covers 18 residues.

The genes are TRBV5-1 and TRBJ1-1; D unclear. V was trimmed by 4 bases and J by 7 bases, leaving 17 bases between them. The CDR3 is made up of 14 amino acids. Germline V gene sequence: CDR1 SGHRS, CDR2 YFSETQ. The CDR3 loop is CASSPGNSALEAFF. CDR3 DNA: TGCGCCAGCAGCCCGGGGAACAGTGCACTTGAAGCTTTCTTT.

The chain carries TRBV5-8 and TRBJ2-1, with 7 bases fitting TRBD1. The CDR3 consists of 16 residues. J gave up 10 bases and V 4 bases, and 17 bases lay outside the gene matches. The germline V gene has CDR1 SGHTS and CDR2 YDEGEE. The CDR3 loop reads CASSTPSDRLGEEQFF. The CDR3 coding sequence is TGTGCCAGCAGCACCCCATCGGACAGGCTAGGGGAGGAGCAGTTCTTC.